One sample yielded the 16 T cell receptor beta chains listed below, sequenced in a study of T cell changes during pregnancy in multiple sclerosis (dated by TCRdb to between 2018 and 2021). The method behind the library was the immunoSEQ multiplex PCR assay. The immuneACCESS repertoire file appears here via TCRdb, limited to in-frame rearrangements. These files lack a portion of the clones; in checked studies, under half of the deficit traces to unresolved V genes, and the cause of the others is not known. For this sample the table gives fewer than 85,000 clones, of which around 93% were detected only once. Of the sample, 2.5% falls within the top ten clones. Here the sequenced sample was peripheral blood, taken in the third trimester of pregnancy. The receptors were sampled from a female donor with multiple sclerosis, enrolled in a pregnancy study.

The CDR3 protein is CASSYRQANTEAFF. DNA of the CDR3: TGTGCCAGCAGCTACCGACAGGCGAACACTGAAGCTTTCTTT. This chain links TRBV11-2 with TRBJ1-1, with D maybe TRBD1 (6 bases). The germline V gene encodes CDR1 SGHAT and CDR2 FQNNGV. The length of the CDR3 is 14 residues. V was shortened by 4 bases and J by 1 base, with 10 bases between the two germline ends.

The chain combines TRBV19 with TRBJ1-5; TRBD1 agrees at 7 bases. Germline V lookup: CDR1 LNHDA, CDR2 SQIVND (reference sequence). This CDR3 is built from 14 residues. Trimming removed 7 bases from V and 9 bases from J; junction bases left unmatched: 12. The DNA of the CDR3 is TGTGCCAGTACCCCCGTCGACAGGGTAGGGCCCCAGCATTTT. Protein sequence: CASTPVDRVGPQHF.

The sample holds one count of this clone. The chain carries TRBV4-1 and TRBJ2-7; 7 bases map to TRBD1. The trim removed 0 bases at V and 2 bases at J, leaving 4 bases unmatched. Germline CDR1 reads MGHRA; CDR2 reads YSYEKL. The CDR3 is 15 amino acids. CDR3 amino acids: CASSQETGTAYEQYF. In DNA form, the CDR3 reads TGCGCCAGCAGCCAAGAGACGGGGACAGCCTACGAGCAGTACTTC.

This chain uses TRBV19 with TRBJ1-5, with D hard to call. V was trimmed by 7 bases and J by 0 bases, leaving 10 bases between them. The CDR3 is 14 residues long. Germline assignment: CDR1 LNHDA and CDR2 SQIVND (reference sequence). This CDR3 reads CASKEFDSNQPQHF. The CDR3, as DNA: TGTGCCAGTAAAGAGTTTGATAGCAATCAGCCCCAGCATTTT.

The chain uses TRBV30 and TRBJ2-5; possible D gene TRBD2, 7 bases. The CDR3 has 15 amino acids. Germline V gene data show CDR1 as GTSNPN and CDR2 as SVGIG (reference sequence). V was trimmed by 4 bases and J by 3 bases, leaving 18 bases between them. Here the CDR3 DNA reads TGTGCCTGGAAAGGCGGGGGCCTAAATAAAGAGACCCAGTACTTC. Amino acid sequence: CAWKGGGLNKETQYF.

The rearrangement links TRBV2 to TRBJ2-7; 7 bases agree with TRBD1. Germline-derived CDR1 and CDR2 are SNHLY and FYNNEI. The CDR3 has 15 residues. J lost 2 bases, V lost 2 bases, and 6 bases had no gene match. In DNA, the CDR3 is TGTGCCAGCAGTGAAAGGGCAGGGGGTACCTACGAGCAGTACTTC. It is translated as CASSERAGGTYEQYF.

The V gene is TRBV9, the J gene TRBJ2-4; a weak D match, TRBD1 (7 bases). Trimming shortened V by 3 bases and J by 8 bases, and 15 bases separated the two germline ends. CDR3 length: 14 residues. Germline lookup yields CDR1 SGDLS and CDR2 YYNGEE. The CDR3 nucleotides read TGTGCCAGCAGCGGTAAAGGCAGGGGGGACATTCAGTACTTC. Translated: CASSGKGRGDIQYF.

The J gene is TRBJ2-7, the V gene TRBV19; D may be TRBD1 (6 bases). The length of the CDR3 is 14 residues. The ends were cut back, 5 bases at V and 2 bases at J, with 13 bases in the middle. Looked up from germline, CDR1 is LNHDA and CDR2 is SQIVND (reference sequence). For the CDR3, the DNA is TGTGCCAGTAGTCCCGACAGGCTAACCTACGAGCAGTACTTC. This gives the protein CASSPDRLTYEQYF.

The CDR3 nucleotides are TGTGCCAGCAGCGTAGGGGGAGGGCACCCGGAGACCCAGTACTTC. Protein: CASSVGGGHPETQYF. The chain carries TRBV9 and TRBJ2-5; TRBD2 agrees at 7 bases. The J segment lost 5 bases and the V segment lost 0 bases, leaving 7 bases of the junction unmatched. Germline CDR1 reads SGDLS; CDR2 reads YYNGEE. The CDR3 is made up of 15 amino acids. Full variable domain (outside the CDR3, taken from reference TRBV9 and TRBJ2-5): DSGVTQTPKHLITATGQRVTLRCSPRSGDLSVYWYQQSLDQGLQFLIQYYNGEERAKGNILERFSAQQFPDLHSELNLSSLELGDSALYFCASSVGGGHPETQYFGPGTRLLVL.

This sequence joins TRBV6-1 and TRBJ2-1; D is unclear. The CDR3 runs to 17 residues. The V and J ends lost 3 bases and 9 bases respectively, with 24 bases between them. The V gene's germline CDR1 is MNHNS and CDR2 SASEGT. CDR3 DNA: TGTGCCAGCAGTGATCGCAGGCTCGATCTGTGGATGGGTGAGCAGTTCTTC. The encoded protein is CASSDRRLDLWMGEQFF.

V is TRBV5-6 and J is TRBJ2-7; D not certain. The CDR3 has 13 residues. CDR1 is SGHDT and CDR2 is YYEEEE in the germline V gene. With 0 bases removed from V and 3 bases from J, the gap between germline ends came to 7 bases. CDR3 sequence: CASSLVSNYEQYF. The CDR3 bases are TGTGCCAGCAGCTTGGTAAGCAACTACGAGCAGTACTTC.

V usage is TRBV27 and J usage is TRBJ2-5; 9 bases match TRBD2. Germline CDR1 and CDR2: MNHEY and SMNVEV (reference sequence). This CDR3 region has 17 residues. V shed 4 bases and J 4 bases; nucleotides not matched to a gene: 13. CDR3 DNA: TGTGCCAGCAGTTCCCCCCTTCGCGGGGGGGCCTTAGAGACCCAGTACTTC. It specifies CASSSPLRGGALETQYF.

The chain is built from TRBV28 and TRBJ2-5, with 8 bases lining up with TRBD1. The CDR3 has 16 amino acids. Germline V gene data show CDR1 as MDHEN and CDR2 as SYDVKM. V shed 6 bases and J 5 bases; nucleotides not matched to a gene: 14. The CDR3 here is CASSPVDRGGVETQYF. The DNA of the CDR3 is TGTGCCAGCAGCCCCGTCGACAGGGGAGGTGTTGAGACCCAGTACTTC.

The chain links TRBV29-1 to TRBJ2-5; D gene unclear. The CDR3 is 15 residues long. CDR1 is SQVTM, CDR2 ANQGSEA, per germline. V was pared by 6 bases and J by 2 bases, with 19 bases between. The CDR3 region is CSVETKDTAQETQYF. CDR3 nucleotides: TGCAGCGTCGAAACGAAAGACACAGCACAAGAGACCCAGTACTTC.

The chain employs TRBV19 and TRBJ1-3, with TRBD1 matching over 8 bases. CDR3 length equals 16 residues. CDR1 is LNHDA and CDR2 is SQIVND in the germline V gene (reference sequence). The V gene end was trimmed by 7 bases and the J gene end by 0 bases; junction bases not matched to a gene: 8. CDR3 amino acids: CASNRGQGYSGNTIYF. The CDR3 DNA reads TGTGCCAGTAATCGAGGACAGGGTTACTCTGGAAACACCATATATTTT.

This clone was recorded a few times. The genes are TRBV7-8 and TRBJ1-5, with a tentative D call TRBD1 (5 bases). The CDR3 spans 14 residues. Germline V gene sequence: CDR1 SGHVS, CDR2 FQNEAQ. The V end was cut by 3 bases, the J end by 7 bases, with 13 bases between. The CDR3 bases are TGTGCCAGCAGCTTGGGGCAGGGAATACAGCCCCAGCATTTT. Amino acids: CASSLGQGIQPQHF.